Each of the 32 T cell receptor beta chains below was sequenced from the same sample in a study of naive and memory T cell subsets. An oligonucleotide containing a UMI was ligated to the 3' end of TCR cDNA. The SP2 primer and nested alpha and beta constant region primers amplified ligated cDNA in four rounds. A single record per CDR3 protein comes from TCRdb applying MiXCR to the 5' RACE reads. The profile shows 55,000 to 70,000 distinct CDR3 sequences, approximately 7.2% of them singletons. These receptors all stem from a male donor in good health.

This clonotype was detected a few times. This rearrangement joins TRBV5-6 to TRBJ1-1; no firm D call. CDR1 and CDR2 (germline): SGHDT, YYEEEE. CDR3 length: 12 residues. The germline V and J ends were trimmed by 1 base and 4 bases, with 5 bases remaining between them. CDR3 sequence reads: CASSLSGTEAFF. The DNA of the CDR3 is TGTGCCAGCAGCTTGTCTGGCACTGAAGCTTTCTTT.

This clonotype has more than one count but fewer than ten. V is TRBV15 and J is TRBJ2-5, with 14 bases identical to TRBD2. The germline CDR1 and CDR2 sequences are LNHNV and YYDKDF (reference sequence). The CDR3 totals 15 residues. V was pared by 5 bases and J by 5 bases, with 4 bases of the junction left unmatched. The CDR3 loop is CATSLRLAGGETQYF. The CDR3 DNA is TGTGCCACCAGCTTACGACTAGCGGGAGGGGAGACCCAGTACTTC.

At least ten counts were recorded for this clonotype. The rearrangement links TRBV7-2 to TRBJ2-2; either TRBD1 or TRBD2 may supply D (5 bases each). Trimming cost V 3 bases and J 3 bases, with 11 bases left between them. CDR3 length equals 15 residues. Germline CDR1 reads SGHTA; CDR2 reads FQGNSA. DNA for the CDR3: TGTGCCAGCAGCTTCGGGCAGGGAGACACCGGGGAGCTGTTTTTT. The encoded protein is CASSFGQGDTGELFF.

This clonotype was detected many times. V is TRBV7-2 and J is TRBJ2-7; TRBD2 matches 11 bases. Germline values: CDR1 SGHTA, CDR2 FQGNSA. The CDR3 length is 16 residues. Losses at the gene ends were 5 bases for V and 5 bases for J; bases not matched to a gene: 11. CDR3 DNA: TGTGCCAGCAGCATTGACTCGACTAGCGGGACCCACGAGCAGTACTTC. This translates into CASSIDSTSGTHEQYF.

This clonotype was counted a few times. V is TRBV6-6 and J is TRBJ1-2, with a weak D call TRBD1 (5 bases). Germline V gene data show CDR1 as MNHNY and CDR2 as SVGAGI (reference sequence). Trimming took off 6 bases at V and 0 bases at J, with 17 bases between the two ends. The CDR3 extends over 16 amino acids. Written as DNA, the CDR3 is TGTGCCAGCAGCCTCCGGGACCCTAGGCCTAACTATGGCTACACCTTC. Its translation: CASSLRDPRPNYGYTF.

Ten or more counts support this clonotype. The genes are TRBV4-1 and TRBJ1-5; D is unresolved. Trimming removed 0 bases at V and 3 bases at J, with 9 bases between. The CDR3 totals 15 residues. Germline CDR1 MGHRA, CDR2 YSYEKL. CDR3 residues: CASSQDEGINQPQHF. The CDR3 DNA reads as TGCGCCAGCAGCCAAGATGAGGGAATCAATCAGCCCCAGCATTTT.

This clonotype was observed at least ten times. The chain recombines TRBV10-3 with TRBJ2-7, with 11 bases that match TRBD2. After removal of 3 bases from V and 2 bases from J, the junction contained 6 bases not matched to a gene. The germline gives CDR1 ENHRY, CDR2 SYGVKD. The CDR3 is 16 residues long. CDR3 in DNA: TGTGCCATCAGTGAACCCGGGACTAGCGGCCCCTACGAGCAGTACTTC. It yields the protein CAISEPGTSGPYEQYF.

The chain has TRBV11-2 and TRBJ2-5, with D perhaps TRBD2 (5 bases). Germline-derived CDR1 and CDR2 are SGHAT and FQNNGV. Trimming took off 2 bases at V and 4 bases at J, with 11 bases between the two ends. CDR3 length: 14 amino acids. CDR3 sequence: CASSLWREGETQYF. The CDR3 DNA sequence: TGTGCCAGCAGCTTATGGCGCGAGGGAGAGACCCAGTACTTC.

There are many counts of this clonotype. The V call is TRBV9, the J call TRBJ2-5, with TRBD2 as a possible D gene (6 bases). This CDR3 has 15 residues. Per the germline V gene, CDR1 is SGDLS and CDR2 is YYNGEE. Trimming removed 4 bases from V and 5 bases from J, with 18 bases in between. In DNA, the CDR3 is TGTGCCAGCAGCCCCCCCGGAGGGGCAGGGGAGACCCAGTACTTC. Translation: CASSPPGGAGETQYF.

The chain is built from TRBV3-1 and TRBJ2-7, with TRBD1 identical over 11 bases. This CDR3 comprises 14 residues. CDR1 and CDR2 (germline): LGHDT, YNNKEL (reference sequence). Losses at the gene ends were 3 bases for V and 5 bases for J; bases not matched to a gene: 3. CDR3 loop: CASSHGQGAHEQYF. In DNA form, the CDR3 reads TGTGCCAGCAGCCACGGACAGGGGGCGCACGAGCAGTACTTC.

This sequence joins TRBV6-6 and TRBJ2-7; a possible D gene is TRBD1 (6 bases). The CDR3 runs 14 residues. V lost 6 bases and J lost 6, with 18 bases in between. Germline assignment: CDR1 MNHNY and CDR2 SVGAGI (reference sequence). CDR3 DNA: TGTGCCAGCAGGGCCAACAGGGTACTTTCCGAGCAGTACTTC. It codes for CASRANRVLSEQYF.

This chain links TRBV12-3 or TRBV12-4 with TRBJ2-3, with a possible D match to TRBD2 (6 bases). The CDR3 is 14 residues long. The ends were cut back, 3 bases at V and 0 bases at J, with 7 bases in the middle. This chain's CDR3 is CASSLEGSTDTQYF. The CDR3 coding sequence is TGTGCCAGCAGTTTGGAGGGGAGCACAGATACGCAGTATTTT.

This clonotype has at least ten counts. CDR3 protein: CASSTRSSAYEQYF. CDR3 DNA sequence: TGTGCCAGTAGTACCCGGTCCAGTGCCTACGAGCAGTACTTC. The V and J genes are TRBV19 and TRBJ2-7; D unclear. This CDR3 comprises 14 residues. The germline V and J ends were trimmed by 4 bases and 2 bases, with 12 bases remaining between them. Germline values: CDR1 LNHDA, CDR2 SQIVND (reference sequence). Supplemented by reference TRBV19 and TRBJ2-7, the full variable domain reads DGGITQSPKYLFRKEGQNVTLSCEQNLNHDAMYWYRQDPGQGLRLIYYSQIVNDFQKGDIAEGYSVSREKKESFPLTVTSAQKNPTAFYLCASSTRSSAYEQYFGPGTRLTVT.

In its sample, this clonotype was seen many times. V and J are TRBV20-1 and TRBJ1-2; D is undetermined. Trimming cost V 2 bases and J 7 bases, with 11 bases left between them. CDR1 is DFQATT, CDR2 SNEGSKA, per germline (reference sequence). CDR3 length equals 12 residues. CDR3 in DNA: TGCAGTGCTAGAACGGACGCAGGTGGCTACACCTTC. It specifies CSARTDAGGYTF.

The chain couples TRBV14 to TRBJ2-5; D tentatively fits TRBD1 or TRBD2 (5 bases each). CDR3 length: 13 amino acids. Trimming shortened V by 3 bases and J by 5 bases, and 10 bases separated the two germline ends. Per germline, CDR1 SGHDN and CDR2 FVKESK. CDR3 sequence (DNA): TGTGCCAGCAGCCAGACAGAGGGGGAGACCCAGTACTTC. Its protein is CASSQTEGETQYF.

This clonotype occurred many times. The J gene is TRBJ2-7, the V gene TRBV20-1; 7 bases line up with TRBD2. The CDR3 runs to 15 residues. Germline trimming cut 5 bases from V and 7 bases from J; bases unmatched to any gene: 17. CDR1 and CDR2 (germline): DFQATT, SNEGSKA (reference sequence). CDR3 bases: TGCAGTGCTCCCGATCGGGCTAGCGGAGTGGGGGAGCAGTACTTC. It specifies CSAPDRASGVGEQYF.

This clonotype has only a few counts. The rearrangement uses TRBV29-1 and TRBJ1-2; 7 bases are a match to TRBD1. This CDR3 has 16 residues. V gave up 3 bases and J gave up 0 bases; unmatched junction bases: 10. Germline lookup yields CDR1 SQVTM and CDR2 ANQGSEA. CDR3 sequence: CSVDMSGGESNYGYTF. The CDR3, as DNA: TGCAGCGTTGACATGTCAGGGGGAGAGTCTAACTATGGCTACACCTTC.

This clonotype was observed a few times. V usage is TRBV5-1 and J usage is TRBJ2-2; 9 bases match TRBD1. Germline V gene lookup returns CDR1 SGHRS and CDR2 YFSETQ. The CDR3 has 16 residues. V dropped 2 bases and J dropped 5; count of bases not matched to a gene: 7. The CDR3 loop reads CASSLGTGSGTGELFF. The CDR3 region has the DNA TGCGCCAGCAGCTTAGGGACAGGGAGTGGAACCGGGGAGCTGTTTTTT.

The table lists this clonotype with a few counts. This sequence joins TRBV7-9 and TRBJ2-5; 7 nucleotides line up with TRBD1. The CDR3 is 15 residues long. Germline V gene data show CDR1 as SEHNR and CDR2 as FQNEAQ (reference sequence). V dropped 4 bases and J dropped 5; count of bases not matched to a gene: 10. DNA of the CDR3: TGTGCCAGCAGCTCTCCGGGACAGCCTTGGGAGACCCAGTACTTC. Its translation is CASSSPGQPWETQYF.

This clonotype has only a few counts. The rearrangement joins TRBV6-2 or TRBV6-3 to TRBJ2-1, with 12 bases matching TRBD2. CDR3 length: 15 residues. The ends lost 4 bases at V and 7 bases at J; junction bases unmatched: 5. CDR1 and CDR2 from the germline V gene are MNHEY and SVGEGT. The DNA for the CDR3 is TGTGCCAGCAGTTCCCTAGCGGGGGGGCCGAATGAGCAGTTCTTC. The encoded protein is CASSSLAGGPNEQFF.

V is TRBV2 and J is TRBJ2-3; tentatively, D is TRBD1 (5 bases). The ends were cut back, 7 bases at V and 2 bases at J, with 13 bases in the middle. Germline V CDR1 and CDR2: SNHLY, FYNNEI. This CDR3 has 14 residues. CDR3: CASTMTEITDTQYF. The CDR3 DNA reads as TGTGCCAGCACCATGACAGAGATCACAGATACGCAGTATTTT.

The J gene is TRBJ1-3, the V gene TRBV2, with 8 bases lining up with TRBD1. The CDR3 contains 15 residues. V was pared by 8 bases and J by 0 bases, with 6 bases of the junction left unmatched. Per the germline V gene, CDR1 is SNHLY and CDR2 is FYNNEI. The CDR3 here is CASDTQGVSGNTIYF. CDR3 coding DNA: TGTGCCAGCGATACACAGGGGGTCTCTGGAAACACCATATATTTT.

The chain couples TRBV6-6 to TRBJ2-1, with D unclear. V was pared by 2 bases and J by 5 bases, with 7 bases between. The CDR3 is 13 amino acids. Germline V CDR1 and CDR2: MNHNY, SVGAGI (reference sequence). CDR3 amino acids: CASSYGRNNEQFF. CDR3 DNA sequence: TGTGCCAGCAGTTACGGGCGAAACAATGAGCAGTTCTTC.

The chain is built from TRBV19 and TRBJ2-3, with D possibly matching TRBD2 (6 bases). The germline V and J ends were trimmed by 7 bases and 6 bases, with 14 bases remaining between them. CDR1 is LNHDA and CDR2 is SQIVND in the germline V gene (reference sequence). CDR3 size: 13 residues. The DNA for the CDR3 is TGTGCCAGTACGGAGGGACCGCCGGATACGCAGTATTTT. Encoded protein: CASTEGPPDTQYF.

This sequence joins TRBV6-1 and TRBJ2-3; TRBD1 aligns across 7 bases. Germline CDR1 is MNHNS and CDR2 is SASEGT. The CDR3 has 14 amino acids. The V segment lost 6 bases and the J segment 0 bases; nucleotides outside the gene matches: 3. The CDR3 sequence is CASSNRGSTDTQYF. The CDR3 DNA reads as TGTGCCAGCAGCAACAGGGGCAGCACAGATACGCAGTATTTT.

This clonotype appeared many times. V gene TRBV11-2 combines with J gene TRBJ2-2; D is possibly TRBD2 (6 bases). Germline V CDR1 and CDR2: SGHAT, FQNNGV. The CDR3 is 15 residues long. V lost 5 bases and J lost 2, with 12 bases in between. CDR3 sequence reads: CASSDLGLNTGELFF. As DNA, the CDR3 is TGTGCCAGCAGCGATTTGGGACTTAACACCGGGGAGCTGTTTTTT.

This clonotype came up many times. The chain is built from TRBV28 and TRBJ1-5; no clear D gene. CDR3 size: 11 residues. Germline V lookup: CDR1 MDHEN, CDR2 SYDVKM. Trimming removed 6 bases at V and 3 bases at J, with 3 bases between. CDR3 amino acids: CASRANQPQHF. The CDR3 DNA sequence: TGTGCCAGCAGGGCCAATCAGCCCCAGCATTTT.

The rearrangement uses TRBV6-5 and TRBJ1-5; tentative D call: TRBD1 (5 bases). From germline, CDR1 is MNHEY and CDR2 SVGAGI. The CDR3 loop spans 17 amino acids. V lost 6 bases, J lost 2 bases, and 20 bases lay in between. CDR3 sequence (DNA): TGTGCCAGCAGCAGATCCTTCCAGGGTCCTGGCAATCAGCCCCAGCATTTT. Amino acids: CASSRSFQGPGNQPQHF.

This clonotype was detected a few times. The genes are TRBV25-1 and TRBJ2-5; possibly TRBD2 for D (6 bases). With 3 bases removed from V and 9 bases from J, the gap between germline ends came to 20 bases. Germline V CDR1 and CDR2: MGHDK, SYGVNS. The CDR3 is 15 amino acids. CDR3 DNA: TGTGCCAGCAGTGATCCCCGGGACTCCCGGGAGTCCCAGTACTTC. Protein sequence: CASSDPRDSRESQYF.

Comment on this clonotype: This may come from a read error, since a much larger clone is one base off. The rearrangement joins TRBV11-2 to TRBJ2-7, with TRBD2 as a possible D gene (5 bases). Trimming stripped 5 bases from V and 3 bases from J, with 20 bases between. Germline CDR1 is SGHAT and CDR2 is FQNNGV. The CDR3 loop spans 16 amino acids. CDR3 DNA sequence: TGTGCCAGCAGCGTCCCCGGGAACGGCTATCTCTACGAGCAGTACTTC. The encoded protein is CASSVPGNGYLYEQYF.

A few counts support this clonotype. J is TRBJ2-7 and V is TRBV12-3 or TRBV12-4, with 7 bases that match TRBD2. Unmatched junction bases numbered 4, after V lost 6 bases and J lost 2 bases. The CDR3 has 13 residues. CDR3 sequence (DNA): TGTGCCAGCAGACCTAGCGGCGCCTACGAGCAGTACTTC. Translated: CASRPSGAYEQYF.

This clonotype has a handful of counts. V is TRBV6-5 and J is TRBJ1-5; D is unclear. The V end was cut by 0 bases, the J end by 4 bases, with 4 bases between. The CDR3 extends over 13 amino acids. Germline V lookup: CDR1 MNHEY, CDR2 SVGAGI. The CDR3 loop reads CASSYSRNQPQHF. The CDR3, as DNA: TGTGCCAGCAGTTACTCGAGGAATCAGCCCCAGCATTTT.